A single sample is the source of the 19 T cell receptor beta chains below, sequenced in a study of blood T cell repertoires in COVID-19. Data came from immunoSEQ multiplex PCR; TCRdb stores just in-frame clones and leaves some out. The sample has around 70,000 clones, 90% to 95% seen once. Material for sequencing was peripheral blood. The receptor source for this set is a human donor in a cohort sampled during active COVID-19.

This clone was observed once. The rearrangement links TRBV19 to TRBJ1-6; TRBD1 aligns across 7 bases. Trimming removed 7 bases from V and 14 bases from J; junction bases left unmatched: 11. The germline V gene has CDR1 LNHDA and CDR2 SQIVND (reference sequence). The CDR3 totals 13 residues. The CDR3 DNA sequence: TGTGCCAGTACTACAGGGGAGGTCTCGGCCCTCCACTTT. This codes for CASTTGEVSALHF.

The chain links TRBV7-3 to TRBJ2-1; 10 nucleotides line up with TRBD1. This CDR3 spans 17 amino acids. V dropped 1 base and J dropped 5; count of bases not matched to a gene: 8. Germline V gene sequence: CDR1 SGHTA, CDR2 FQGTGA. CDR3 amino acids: CASSLMAPGTGDNEQFF. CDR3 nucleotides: TGTGCCAGCAGCTTAATGGCCCCCGGGACAGGGGACAATGAGCAGTTCTTC.

As DNA, the CDR3 is TGTGCCAGCAGGGTCATTTCGGGCACCGGGGAGCTGTTTTTT. Its translation is CASRVISGTGELFF. The rearrangement joins TRBV4-2 to TRBJ2-2; no firm D call. Germline loops: CDR1 LGHNA, CDR2 YNFKEQ. The CDR3 is 14 amino acids. V was shortened by 6 bases and J by 4 bases, with 12 bases between the two germline ends.

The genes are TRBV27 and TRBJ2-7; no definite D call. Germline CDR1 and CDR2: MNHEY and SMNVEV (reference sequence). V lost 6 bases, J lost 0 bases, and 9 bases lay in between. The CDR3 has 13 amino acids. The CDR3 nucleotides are TGTGCCAGCAGCACCAGAGGCTCCTACGAGCAGTACTTC. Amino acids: CASSTRGSYEQYF.

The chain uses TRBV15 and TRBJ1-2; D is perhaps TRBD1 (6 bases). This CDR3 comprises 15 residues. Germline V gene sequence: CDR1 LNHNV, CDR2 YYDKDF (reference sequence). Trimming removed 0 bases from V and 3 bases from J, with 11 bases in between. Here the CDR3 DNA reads TGTGCCACCAGCAGAGATCGAGCAGGGGACTATGGCTACACCTTC. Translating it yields CATSRDRAGDYGYTF.

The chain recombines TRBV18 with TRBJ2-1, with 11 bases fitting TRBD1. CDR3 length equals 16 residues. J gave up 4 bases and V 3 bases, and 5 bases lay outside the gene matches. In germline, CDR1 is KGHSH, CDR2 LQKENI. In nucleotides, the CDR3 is TGTGCCAGCTCACCCCCGGGGACAGGGGGTTACAATGAGCAGTTCTTC. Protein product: CASSPPGTGGYNEQFF.

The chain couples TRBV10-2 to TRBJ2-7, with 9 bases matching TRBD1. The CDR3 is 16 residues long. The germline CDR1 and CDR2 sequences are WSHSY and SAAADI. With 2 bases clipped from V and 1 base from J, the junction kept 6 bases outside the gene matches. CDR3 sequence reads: CASSEQGDRDSYEQYF. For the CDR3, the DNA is TGCGCCAGCAGTGAGCAGGGGGACAGGGATTCCTACGAGCAGTACTTC.

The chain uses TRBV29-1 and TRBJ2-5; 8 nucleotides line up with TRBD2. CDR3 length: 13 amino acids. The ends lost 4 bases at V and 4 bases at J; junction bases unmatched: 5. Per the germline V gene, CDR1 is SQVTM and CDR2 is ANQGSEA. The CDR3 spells CSVVASGGETQYF. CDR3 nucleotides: TGCAGCGTTGTAGCCAGCGGGGGAGAGACCCAGTACTTC.

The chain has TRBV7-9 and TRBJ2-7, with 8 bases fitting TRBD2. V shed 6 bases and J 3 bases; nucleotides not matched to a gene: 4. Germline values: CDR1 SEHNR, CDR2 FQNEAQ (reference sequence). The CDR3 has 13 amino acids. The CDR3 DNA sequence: TGTGCCAGCAGATCGGGGGGGGGCTACGAGCAGTACTTC. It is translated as CASRSGGGYEQYF.

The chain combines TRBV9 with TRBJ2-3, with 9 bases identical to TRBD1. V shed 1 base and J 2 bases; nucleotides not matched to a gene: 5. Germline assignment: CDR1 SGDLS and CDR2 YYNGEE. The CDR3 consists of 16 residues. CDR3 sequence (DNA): TGTGCCAGCAGCGTACCCGGGACAGGGATCACAGATACGCAGTATTTT. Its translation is CASSVPGTGITDTQYF.

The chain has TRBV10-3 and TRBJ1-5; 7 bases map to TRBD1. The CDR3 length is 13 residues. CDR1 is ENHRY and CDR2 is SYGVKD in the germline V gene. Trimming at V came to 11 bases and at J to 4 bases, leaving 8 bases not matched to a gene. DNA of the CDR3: TGTGCCGTAGGGACAGTGAAAAATCAGCCCCAGCATTTT. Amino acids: CAVGTVKNQPQHF.

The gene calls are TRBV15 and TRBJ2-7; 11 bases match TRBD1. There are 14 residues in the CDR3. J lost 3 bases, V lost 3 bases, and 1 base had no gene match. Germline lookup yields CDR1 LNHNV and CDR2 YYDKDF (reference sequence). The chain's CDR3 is CATSRGTGGYEQYF. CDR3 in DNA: TGTGCCACCAGCAGGGGGACAGGGGGCTACGAGCAGTACTTC. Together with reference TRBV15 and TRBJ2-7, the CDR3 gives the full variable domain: DAMVIQNPRYQVTQFGKPVTLSCSQTLNHNVMYWYQQKSSQAPKLLFHYYDKDFNNEADTPDNFQSRRPNTSFCFLDIRSPGLGDTAMYLCATSRGTGGYEQYFGPGTRLTVT.

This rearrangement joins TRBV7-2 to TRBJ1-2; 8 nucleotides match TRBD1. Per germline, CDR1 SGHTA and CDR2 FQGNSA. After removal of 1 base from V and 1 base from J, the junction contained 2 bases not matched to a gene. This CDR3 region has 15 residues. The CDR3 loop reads CASSLGTGFNYGYTF. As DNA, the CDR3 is TGTGCCAGCAGCTTAGGGACAGGGTTTAACTATGGCTACACCTTC.

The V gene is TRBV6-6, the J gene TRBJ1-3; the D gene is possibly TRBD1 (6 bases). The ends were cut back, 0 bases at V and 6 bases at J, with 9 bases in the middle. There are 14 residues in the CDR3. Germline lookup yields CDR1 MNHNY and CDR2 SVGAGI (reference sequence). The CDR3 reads CASSYSGQINTIYF. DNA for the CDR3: TGTGCCAGCAGTTACTCGGGACAAATAAACACCATATATTTT.

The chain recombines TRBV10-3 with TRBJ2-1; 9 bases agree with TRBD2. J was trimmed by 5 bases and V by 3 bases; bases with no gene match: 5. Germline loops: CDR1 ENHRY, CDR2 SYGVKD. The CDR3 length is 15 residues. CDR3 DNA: TGTGCCATCAGTGAATCGGCTAGCGGGGACAATGAGCAGTTCTTC. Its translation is CAISESASGDNEQFF.

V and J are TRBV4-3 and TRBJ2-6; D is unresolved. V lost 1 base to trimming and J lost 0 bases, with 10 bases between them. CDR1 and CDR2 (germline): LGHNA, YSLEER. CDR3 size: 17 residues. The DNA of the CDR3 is TGCGCCAGCAGCCAAGTCGACATGAGCTCTGGGGCCAACGTCCTGACTTTC. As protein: CASSQVDMSSGANVLTF.

CDR3 residues: CASGQGSFNEQFF. DNA for the CDR3: TGTGCCAGCGGACAGGGAAGTTTCAATGAGCAGTTCTTC. The chain joins TRBV6-5 to TRBJ2-1; TRBD1 aligns across 8 bases. Germline CDR1 and CDR2: MNHEY and SVGAGI. The CDR3 totals 13 residues. V lost 8 bases and J lost 6; bases outside the gene matches: 6.

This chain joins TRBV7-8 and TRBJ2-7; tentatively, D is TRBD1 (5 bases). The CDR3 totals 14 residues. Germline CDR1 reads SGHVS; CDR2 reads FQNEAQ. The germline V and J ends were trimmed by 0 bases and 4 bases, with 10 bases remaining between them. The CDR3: CASSLAGRNYEQYF. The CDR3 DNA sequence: TGTGCCAGCAGCTTAGCGGGGCGAAATTACGAGCAGTACTTC.

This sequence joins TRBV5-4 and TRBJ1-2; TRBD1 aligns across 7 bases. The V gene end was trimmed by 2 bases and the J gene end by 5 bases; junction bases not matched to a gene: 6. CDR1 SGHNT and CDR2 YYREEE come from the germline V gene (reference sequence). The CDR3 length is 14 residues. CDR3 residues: CASSLQGKAYGYTF. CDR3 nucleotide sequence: TGTGCCAGCAGCTTACAGGGGAAGGCTTATGGCTACACCTTC. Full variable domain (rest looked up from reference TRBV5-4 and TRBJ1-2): ETGVTQSPTHLIKTRGQQVTLRCSSQSGHNTVSWYQQALGQGPQFIFQYYREEENGRGNFPPRFSGLQFPNYSSELNVNALELDDSALYLCASSLQGKAYGYTFGSGTRLTVV.